Below, one T cell receptor beta chain is given with its context. Its cognate antigen has yet to be identified. It has no much larger one-base neighbor in the sample; base qualities were not kept. Collaborating institutions collected whole blood in K2EDTA tubes following their own protocols. Collaborator samples were shipped for TCRbeta analysis as frozen whole blood, isolated PBMCs, or DNA extracted from either sample type. The entry originates in a study of blood T cell repertoires in COVID-19 (dated by TCRdb to 2020 to 2021). In the study overall: Collaborator samples came from the United States, Italy and Spain and covered acute and convalescent phases of COVID-19. The prospective study material was composed of cDNA or gDNA derived from T cells, B-cell-depleted T cells, or PBMCs. The dataset comprised deeply sampled blood TCRbeta repertoires from subjects exposed to, actively infected with, or recovered from COVID-19. The repertoires were made available in a free public database intended to serve as a resource for research on the immune response to SARS-CoV-2. Samples came from the ongoing ImmuneRACE study (first 160 participants) plus 1,254 subjects from 6 global collaborators. Sample metadata almost always included a de-identified subject ID, COVID-19 status, age in years and sex. Where available, HLA class I and class II types were taken from metadata supplied by the sample provider and were not determined by assay-based typing. The investigation overall reported the following: The quantity of clinical and demographic metadata differed by source and by participant and was supplied without curation.

Measured from the cysteine to the phenylalanine, the CDR3 is 15 residues long. Just the 45-base CDR3 DNA is kept, in frame starting at base 1. V is shortened by 1 base, J by 2 bases, and the region joining them spans 11 bases. CDR1 KGHSH and CDR2 LQKENI were looked up in the germline V gene. TCRbeta CDR3 regions were amplified from genomic DNA using the immunoSEQ Assay, a bias-controlled multiplex PCR. The study's processing was this. Within the assay, amplification of reference gene primers was used to estimate how many nucleated cells each sample contained. To quantify the absolute abundance of each unique TCRbeta CDR3 rearrangement, sequence reads were collapsed and filtered. For each sample, productive Simpson clonality was calculated as the square root of Simpson's diversity index across productive rearrangements. TCRdb took this table from immuneACCESS and kept in-frame rearrangements with V and J called. Such tables lack part of the clones; where checked against another copy, unresolved V genes explain under half of the gap, and the rest is unexplained. V and J calls and clone size are copied from that table; D and trimming were computed from the DNA. The sample has about 210,000 clones on record, 70% to 90% of them singletons. In total, the top ten clones hold about 5% of the sample.

The sequencing sample was made of peripheral blood. The sequence links TRBV18 to TRBJ1-1, with a weak D call of TRBD1 (5 bases match). The clonotype comes from a middle-aged woman with acute or convalescent COVID-19. The nucleotides are TGTGCCAGCTCACCACGTCCCGACAGAAACACTGAAGCTTTCTTT. Its protein reads: CASSPRPDRNTEAFF.